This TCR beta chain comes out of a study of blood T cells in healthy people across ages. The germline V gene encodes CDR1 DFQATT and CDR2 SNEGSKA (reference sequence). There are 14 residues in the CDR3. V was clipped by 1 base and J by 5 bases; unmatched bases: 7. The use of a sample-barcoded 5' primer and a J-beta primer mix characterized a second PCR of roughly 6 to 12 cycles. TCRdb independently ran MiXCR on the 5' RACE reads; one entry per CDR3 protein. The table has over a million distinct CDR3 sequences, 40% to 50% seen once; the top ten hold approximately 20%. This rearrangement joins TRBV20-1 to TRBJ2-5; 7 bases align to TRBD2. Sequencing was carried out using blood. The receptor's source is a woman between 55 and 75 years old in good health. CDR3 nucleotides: TGCAGTGCTAGAGGGGAGGGGTTAGGGGAGACCCAGTACTTC. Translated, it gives CSARGEGLGETQYF.